The next 27 T cell receptor beta chains were all read from a single sample in a study of T cells in Graves' hyperthyroidism and ophthalmopathy (dated by TCRdb to between 2018 and 2021). Libraries came from multiplex PCR. The sequencer listed for this sample is Illumina HiSeq 2000. The TCR beta CDR3 regions were amplified from the RNA transcripts. The TCR CDR3 was subjected to a first round of RT-PCR using the HTBI primer set and the Qiagen OneStep RT-PCR kit. TCRdb reworked the public reads: Q25 trimming with fastp, MiXCR clone assembly, productive beta chains retained. Each CDR3 protein gets just one entry, which takes the most common genes and DNA from the rows behind it. This sample gives under 300,000 distinct CDR3 sequences in total; about an eighth of them show up just once. Jointly, the top ten make up 7.8% of the sample. The specimen sequenced was blood. The receptors here all came from a woman in her twenties or thirties with Graves' hyperthyroidism that later progressed to Graves' ophthalmopathy.

The sample holds many counts of this clonotype. The CDR3 coding sequence is TGCGCCAGCAGCCAAGCCTCCGGGACCTCTCGGTACGAGCAGTACTTC. Residues: CASSQASGTSRYEQYF. This chain uses TRBV4-1 with TRBJ2-7; D is tentatively TRBD1 or TRBD2 (5 bases each). Per germline, CDR1 MGHRA and CDR2 YSYEKL. V lost 1 base to trimming and J lost 4 bases, with 17 bases between them. CDR3 length: 16 residues.

As to this clonotype: This clone may be a read error of a much larger clone one base away. The J gene is TRBJ2-1, the V gene TRBV2; D possibly corresponds to TRBD2 (5 bases). Germline-derived CDR1 and CDR2 are SNHLY and FYNNEI. The CDR3 runs 14 residues. V was cut by 8 bases and J by 1 base, with 12 bases left in between. The CDR3 loop reads CASGNSGSYNEQFF. CDR3 sequence (DNA): TGTGCCAGCGGAAACTCGGGGTCCTACAATGAGCAGTTCTTC. Full variable domain (missing parts from reference TRBV2 and TRBJ2-1): EPEVTQTPSHQVTQMGQEVILRCVPISNHLYFYWYRQILGQKVEFLVSFYNNEISEKSEIFDDQFSVERPDGSNFTLKIRSTKLEDSAMYFCASGNSGSYNEQFFGPGTRLTVL.

This clonotype was recorded many times. This rearrangement joins TRBV7-3 to TRBJ2-2, with D uncertain. The V and J ends lost 5 bases and 5 bases respectively, with 21 bases between them. Germline-derived CDR1 and CDR2 are SGHTA and FQGTGA. The CDR3 sequence is 17 residues long. CDR3 DNA sequence: TGTGCCAGCAGCCCGCTTCAGACGCACCCCTTGACCGGGGAGCTGTTTTTT. This translates into CASSPLQTHPLTGELFF.

In this sample, this clonotype turned up many times. The chain links TRBV20-1 to TRBJ2-3; D perhaps matches TRBD2 (6 bases). The CDR3 is made up of 14 amino acids. V was clipped by 1 base and J by 1 base, with 9 bases between them. Germline V CDR1 and CDR2: DFQATT, SNEGSKA (reference sequence). This CDR3 is CSARAGEGTDTQYF. CDR3 sequence (DNA): TGCAGTGCTAGAGCGGGAGAGGGCACAGATACGCAGTATTTT.

This clonotype was observed a handful of times. V and J are TRBV20-1 and TRBJ1-1, with a tentative D call TRBD1 (6 bases). The V gene lost 5 bases and the J gene lost 8 bases, with 18 bases spanning the gap. Germline CDR1 and CDR2: DFQATT and SNEGSKA (reference sequence). This CDR3 comprises 13 residues. The CDR3 nucleotides are TGCAGTGCTCGCCCACAGGGACTGTTCGAAGCTTTCTTT. Protein product: CSARPQGLFEAFF.

This clonotype was seen a handful of times. The chain couples TRBV20-1 to TRBJ1-3; no clear D. The V end was cut by 3 bases, the J end by 2 bases, with 8 bases between. The CDR3 covers 13 residues. Germline assignment: CDR1 DFQATT and CDR2 SNEGSKA (reference sequence). The CDR3 region is CSASHTAGNTIYF. For the CDR3, the DNA is TGCAGTGCTAGTCATACAGCTGGAAACACCATATATTTT.

This clonotype showed up just a few times. The chain combines TRBV4-2 with TRBJ1-1; D is unclear. The germline CDR1 and CDR2 sequences are LGHNA and YNFKEQ. This CDR3 is 14 amino acids long. V was clipped by 1 base and J by 1 base, with 7 bases between them. This chain's CDR3 is CASSQAGGNTEAFF. As DNA, the CDR3 is TGTGCCAGCAGCCAAGCAGGCGGGAACACTGAAGCTTTCTTT.

This clonotype was observed many times. The rearrangement uses TRBV27 and TRBJ2-1, with TRBD2 matching over 7 bases. The CDR3 spans 15 residues. The trim removed 3 bases at V and 6 bases at J, leaving 8 bases unmatched. CDR1 is MNHEY, CDR2 SMNVEV, per germline (reference sequence). The CDR3 here is CASSFMASGPNEQFF. In DNA, the CDR3 is TGTGCCAGCAGTTTTATGGCTAGCGGCCCCAATGAGCAGTTCTTC.

This clonotype was seen at least ten times. This chain links TRBV28 with TRBJ2-2; D not certain. V lost 10 bases and J lost 0, with 12 bases in between. CDR1 and CDR2 (germline): MDHEN, SYDVKM. The CDR3 loop spans 14 amino acids. CDR3 nucleotide sequence: TGTGCCATCGCCGAGACCACGAACACCGGGGAGCTGTTTTTT. Amino acid sequence: CAIAETTNTGELFF.

This clonotype occurred many times. The chain links TRBV5-8 to TRBJ2-2; 11 bases fit TRBD2. The germline CDR1 and CDR2 sequences are SGHTS and YDEGEE. Trimming at V came to 4 bases and at J to 1 base, leaving 3 bases not matched to a gene. The CDR3 extends over 16 amino acids. CDR3 DNA: TGTGCCAGCAGCCTGCTAGCGGGAGGGAACACCGGGGAGCTGTTTTTT. Translated: CASSLLAGGNTGELFF.

This clonotype was counted at least ten times. V is TRBV4-1 and J is TRBJ2-5, with D perhaps matching TRBD1 (5 bases). V shed 6 bases and J shed 4 bases, with 9 bases lying between them. CDR3 length: 12 residues. Germline loops: CDR1 MGHRA, CDR2 YSYEKL. The CDR3 loop is CASRDIGETQYF. The CDR3 nucleotides are TGCGCCAGCAGGGACATAGGAGAGACCCAGTACTTC.

This clonotype was observed many times. This rearrangement joins TRBV7-2 to TRBJ2-7; D may be TRBD2 (5 bases). This CDR3 is 11 amino acids long. Germline V lookup: CDR1 SGHTA, CDR2 FQGNSA. Trimming shortened V by 5 bases and J by 7 bases, and 9 bases separated the two germline ends. The DNA for the CDR3 is TGTGCCAGCAGCGTGGACTGGGAGCAGTACTTC. It is translated as CASSVDWEQYF.

In its sample, this clonotype was seen many times. The chain has TRBV6-1 and TRBJ2-3; 9 bases map to TRBD2. The germline V gene encodes CDR1 MNHNS and CDR2 SASEGT. V lost 7 bases to trimming and J lost 6 bases; unmatched junction nucleotides: 8. The CDR3 totals 14 residues. In nucleotides, the CDR3 is TGTGCCAGCAAATTAGCGGGAGTCCCCGATACGCAGTATTTT. Its translation: CASKLAGVPDTQYF.

This clonotype has at least ten counts. The rearrangement links TRBV7-2 to TRBJ1-6; D unclear. The CDR3 extends over 15 amino acids. V lost 5 bases and J lost 5, with 13 bases in between. Looked up from germline, CDR1 is SGHTA and CDR2 is FQGNSA. CDR3 bases: TGTGCCAGCAGCCCGGGCCCACAAAATAATTCACCCCTCCACTTT. Translation gives CASSPGPQNNSPLHF.

This clonotype came up many times. The CDR3 here is CASSPTGPGGYTF. The CDR3 bases are TGTGCCAGCAGTCCCACAGGCCCCGGTGGCTACACCTTC. The chain joins TRBV5-6 to TRBJ1-2; tentative D call: TRBD1 (5 bases). Germline CDR1 SGHDT, CDR2 YYEEEE. V dropped 5 bases and J dropped 7 bases, with 15 bases sitting between them. The CDR3 runs to 13 residues.

The rearrangement joins TRBV20-1 to TRBJ2-7, with TRBD2 matching over 13 bases. Trimming at V came to 5 bases and at J to 3 bases, leaving 10 bases not matched to a gene. This CDR3 contains 16 residues. The germline V gene encodes CDR1 DFQATT and CDR2 SNEGSKA (reference sequence). The CDR3, as DNA: TGCAGTGCTTACAGACTAGCGGGAGGACCCAACTACGAGCAGTACTTC. This gives the protein CSAYRLAGGPNYEQYF.

This clonotype occurred many times. As DNA, the CDR3 is TGTGCCAGCAGCCACCAAGCCGGGACCTCCTACGAGCAGTACTTC. Its protein product is CASSHQAGTSYEQYF. The chain recombines TRBV3-1 with TRBJ2-7; D tentatively fits TRBD1 or TRBD2 (5 bases each). CDR3 length: 15 residues. V lost 3 bases, J lost 0 bases, and 12 bases lay in between. Germline-derived CDR1 and CDR2 are LGHDT and YNNKEL (reference sequence).

This clonotype occurred many times. The J gene is TRBJ2-3, the V gene TRBV7-9, with 7 nucleotides matching TRBD1. V lost 5 bases, J lost 0 bases, and 17 bases stayed unmatched. This CDR3 has 19 amino acids. CDR1 and CDR2 from the germline V gene are SEHNR and FQNEAQ (reference sequence). This CDR3 reads CASSIQSGTDPGSTDTQYF. CDR3 nucleotides: TGTGCCAGCAGCATCCAATCCGGGACAGATCCAGGTAGCACAGATACGCAGTATTTT.

This clonotype was counted at least ten times. This chain links TRBV5-1 with TRBJ2-1; a possible D gene is TRBD2 (6 bases). Germline-derived CDR1 and CDR2 are SGHRS and YFSETQ. V was clipped by 0 bases and J by 11 bases, with 18 bases between them. CDR3 length equals 15 residues. The CDR3 loop is CASSLAAGRQEKQFF. The CDR3 region has the DNA TGCGCCAGCAGCTTGGCCGCGGGACGTCAGGAAAAGCAGTTCTTC.

This clonotype was seen at least ten times. This rearrangement joins TRBV27 to TRBJ2-7, with D tentatively TRBD1 (7 bases). The V gene's germline CDR1 is MNHEY and CDR2 SMNVEV (reference sequence). V shed 8 bases and J shed 3 bases, with 14 bases lying between them. The CDR3 extends over 13 amino acids. For the CDR3, the DNA is TGTGCCAGCCGGGAGAGGGGGCTCTACGAGCAGTACTTC. Amino acids: CASRERGLYEQYF.

This rearrangement joins TRBV5-1 to TRBJ2-3, with TRBD2 matching over 7 bases. V trimming: 4 bases; J trimming: 4 bases; junction bases outside the gene matches: 9. CDR3 length: 15 residues. Germline V lookup: CDR1 SGHRS, CDR2 YFSETQ. This CDR3 is CASSISGTGADTQYF. CDR3 sequence (DNA): TGCGCCAGCAGCATAAGCGGGACGGGGGCAGATACGCAGTATTTT.

This clonotype appeared many times. This sequence joins TRBV2 and TRBJ1-1; no clear D gene. With 4 bases removed from V and 6 bases from J, the gap between germline ends came to 9 bases. The CDR3 is 12 residues long. Germline loops: CDR1 SNHLY, CDR2 FYNNEI. CDR3: CASSAERPEAFF. The CDR3 coding sequence is TGTGCCAGCAGTGCGGAGCGACCTGAAGCTTTCTTT.

Many counts were recorded for this clonotype. The gene calls are TRBV4-2 and TRBJ2-7; D is perhaps TRBD1 or TRBD2 (5 bases each). The germline V and J ends were trimmed by 0 bases and 0 bases, with 9 bases remaining between them. This CDR3 contains 15 residues. Germline assignment: CDR1 LGHNA and CDR2 YNFKEQ. CDR3 DNA: TGTGCCAGCAGCCAAGAGGGGGATAGCTCCTACGAGCAGTACTTC. Amino acid sequence: CASSQEGDSSYEQYF.

This clonotype appeared once. A read error may be the cause here, since a much bigger clone is one base away. This chain connects TRBV28 to TRBJ1-2; 7 bases line up with TRBD1. The CDR3 contains 16 residues. The germline V gene encodes CDR1 MDHEN and CDR2 SYDVKM. CDR3 sequence (DNA): TGTGCCAGCAGTTTCCCCTCTCAGGGGGATAGCTATGGCTGCACCTTC. This encodes CASSFPSQGDSYGCTF.

The chain recombines TRBV12-3 or TRBV12-4 with TRBJ1-1; D is uncertain. The V end was cut by 7 bases, the J end by 7 bases, with 16 bases between. This CDR3 has 13 residues. The CDR3 reads CASTDEGIGEAFF. The CDR3 coding sequence is TGTGCCAGCACCGACGAGGGTATTGGTGAAGCTTTCTTT.

This clonotype was seen many times. V gene TRBV20-1 combines with J gene TRBJ2-7, with a possible D match to TRBD1 (6 bases). CDR1 and CDR2 (germline): DFQATT, SNEGSKA (reference sequence). The CDR3 sequence is 13 residues long. V was pared by 3 bases and J by 0 bases, with 9 bases between. The CDR3 here is CSASAGVSYEQYF. The CDR3 bases are TGCAGTGCTAGCGCAGGGGTCTCCTACGAGCAGTACTTC.

This clonotype was counted many times. The rearrangement links TRBV12-3 or TRBV12-4 to TRBJ2-5, with a weak D call TRBD1 (6 bases). The V end was cut by 6 bases, the J end by 4 bases, with 21 bases between. The CDR3 covers 16 residues. CDR3 nucleotides: TGTGCCAGCAGCTCCCTTTCGACAGGTGGGACAGAGACCCAGTACTTC. As protein: CASSSLSTGGTETQYF.